This T cell receptor (beta chain) came from a study of blood T cell repertoires in COVID-19. Authors' methods: Nucleated cell counts were estimated from reference gene primer amplification. Clones were sequenced by immunoSEQ multiplex PCR, and TCRdb holds only the in-frame ones, with some missing. The DNA was the basis for D and trimming; V, J and clone size are from that table. The sample contains some 130,000 clones, more than 70% of which appear only once. Germline loops: CDR1 SGHDT, CDR2 YYEEEE. V was shortened by 3 bases and J by 3 bases, with 12 bases between the two germline ends. The CDR3 is 15 amino acids.

V usage is TRBV5-6 and J usage is TRBJ1-4, with no clear D. What was sequenced was peripheral blood. The receptor was derived from a man aged 50 or older with acute or convalescent COVID-19. CDR3 loop: CASSSRSSSNEKLFF. The DNA for the CDR3 is TGTGCCAGCAGCTCGAGATCCTCCTCTAATGAAAAACTGTTTTTT.